One and the same sample provided the 29 T cell receptor beta chains below, sequenced in a study of Ad26.COV2.S vaccination and SARS-CoV-2 variants. TCRdb keeps only in-frame clones here, not all; method: immunoSEQ multiplex PCR. The sample has about 260,000 clones, 87% seen once. Treatment defined: about 20 received Ad26.COV2.S at low or high dose, single or two shots; roughly five received placebo; per-sample allocation not given. Vaccine and placebo recipients were sampled on day 63 after the first injection. Specimen: peripheral blood, collected in a trial of Ad26.COV2.S vaccine versus placebo. The receptor set was obtained from a person aged 18-65 years who received the Ad26.COV2.S COVID-19 vaccine or a placebo.

This CDR3 reads CASSLGQVGELFF. In nucleotides, the CDR3 is TGCGCCAGCAGCTTGGGACAGGTGGGGGAGCTGTTTTTT. The chain is built from TRBV5-1 and TRBJ2-2; D perhaps matches TRBD1 (6 bases). V lost 0 bases and J 8 bases, leaving 8 bases between the germline ends. There are 13 residues in the CDR3. The V gene's germline CDR1 is SGHRS and CDR2 YFSETQ.

The chain joins TRBV4-1 to TRBJ2-2; no clear D gene. V dropped 4 bases and J dropped 1 base, with 10 bases sitting between them. This CDR3 spans 15 amino acids. The germline CDR1 and CDR2 sequences are MGHRA and YSYEKL. The CDR3 bases are TGCGCCAGCAGCCTGTTAATCCGGAACACCGGGGAGCTGTTTTTT. Its protein is CASSLLIRNTGELFF.

The V gene is TRBV30, the J gene TRBJ2-7, with D possibly being TRBD2 (5 bases). Germline lookup yields CDR1 GTSNPN and CDR2 SVGIG (reference sequence). The CDR3 runs to 13 residues. Trimming removed 1 base from V and 2 bases from J, with 9 bases in between. DNA for the CDR3: TGTGCCTGGAGTGGCGGGTCCGCCTACGAGCAGTACTTC. Translation: CAWSGGSAYEQYF.

This rearrangement joins TRBV5-6 to TRBJ1-2; TRBD1 matches at 8 bases. The germline gives CDR1 SGHDT, CDR2 YYEEEE. With 5 bases clipped from V and 3 bases from J, the junction kept 6 bases outside the gene matches. This CDR3 contains 14 residues. The CDR3 DNA follows: TGTGCCAGCAGGAAAGGGACAGGAGACTATGGCTACACCTTC. It specifies CASRKGTGDYGYTF.

The chain uses TRBV5-1 and TRBJ2-2, with D possibly being TRBD2 (5 bases). The CDR3 has 14 amino acids. Trimming shortened V by 5 bases and J by 2 bases, and 10 bases separated the two germline ends. Looked up from germline, CDR1 is SGHRS and CDR2 is YFSETQ. In DNA form, the CDR3 reads TGCGCCAGCAGATGGAGGATAAACACCGGGGAGCTGTTTTTT. It is translated as CASRWRINTGELFF.

This chain links TRBV12-3 or TRBV12-4 with TRBJ2-1, with TRBD2 as a possible D gene (5 bases). The CDR3 extends over 13 amino acids. V lost 4 bases, J lost 6 bases, and 10 bases lay in between. CDR3 DNA: TGTGCCAGCAGTTCCGCTAGCATCAATGAGCAGTTCTTC. Translated: CASSSASINEQFF.

The rearrangement joins TRBV2 to TRBJ2-3, with 14 bases that match TRBD2. CDR3 length: 16 amino acids. CDR1 and CDR2 (germline): SNHLY, FYNNEI. J lost 3 bases, V lost 6 bases, and 5 bases had no gene match. The chain's CDR3 is CASRRLAGGLTDTQYF. For the CDR3, the DNA is TGTGCCAGCAGAAGACTAGCGGGGGGGCTAACAGATACGCAGTATTTT.

J is TRBJ1-4 and V is TRBV7-2; 10 bases are shared with TRBD1. The junction had 5 bases not matched to a gene; V was cut back by 5 bases and J by 8 bases. CDR3 length equals 14 residues. Looked up from germline, CDR1 is SGHTA and CDR2 is FQGNSA. The CDR3 DNA is TGTGCCAGCAGCATGGGACAGGGGAGGGAAAAACTGTTTTTT. Translated: CASSMGQGREKLFF.

The V call is TRBV4-3, the J call TRBJ2-3, with D tentatively TRBD2 (6 bases). V lost 3 bases to trimming and J lost 6 bases, with 13 bases between them. This CDR3 region has 14 residues. Germline CDR1 is LGHNA and CDR2 is YSLEER. The chain's CDR3 is CASSQLVEGDTQYF. The CDR3 bases are TGCGCCAGCAGCCAGCTTGTGGAGGGGGATACGCAGTATTTT.

This clone was observed a single time. The V gene is TRBV7-9, the J gene TRBJ1-6; D is possibly TRBD1 (5 bases). CDR1 is SEHNR and CDR2 is FQNEAQ in the germline V gene (reference sequence). This CDR3 contains 15 residues. The V gene lost 0 bases and the J gene lost 6 bases, with 9 bases spanning the gap. In nucleotides, the CDR3 is TGTGCCAGCAGCTTAGCCGGGGGAGGTAATTCACCCCTCCACTTT. Translation gives CASSLAGGGNSPLHF.

V gene TRBV3-1 (or the pseudogene TRBV3-2) combines with J gene TRBJ1-5; unclear D gene. The length of the CDR3 is 14 residues. The germline V gene has CDR1 LGHDT and CDR2 YNNKEL (reference sequence). Trimming pared 3 bases from V and 1 base from J, leaving 7 bases between. CDR3 sequence (DNA): TGTGCCAGCAGCCATCTGGGGAGCAATCAGCCCCAGCATTTT. It is translated as CASSHLGSNQPQHF.

The CDR3: CASVRTSGSHEQFF. The CDR3 coding sequence is TGTGCCAGCGTGCGGACTAGCGGGAGCCATGAGCAGTTCTTC. V is TRBV6-5 and J is TRBJ2-1, with TRBD2 matching over 13 bases. Germline V CDR1 and CDR2: MNHEY, SVGAGI. V was pared by 8 bases and J by 8 bases, with 6 bases of the junction left unmatched. The CDR3 runs 14 residues.

The genes are TRBV30 and TRBJ2-7, with D uncertain. CDR3 length: 11 amino acids. Germline V gene lookup returns CDR1 GTSNPN and CDR2 SVGIG (reference sequence). Trimming cost V 2 bases and J 4 bases, with 6 bases left between them. This chain's CDR3 is CAWSRLYEQYF. The CDR3 DNA is TGTGCCTGGAGTCGCCTTTACGAGCAGTACTTC. Filled out from reference TRBV30 and TRBJ2-7, the complete variable domain reads SQTIHQWPATLVQPVGSPLSLECTVEGTSNPNLYWYRQAAGRGLQLLFYSVGIGQISSEVPQNLSASRPQDRQFILSSKKLLLSDSGFYLCAWSRLYEQYFGPGTRLTVT.

The chain has TRBV7-6 and TRBJ2-3, with TRBD2 identical over 7 bases. J gave up 4 bases and V 1 base, and 8 bases lay outside the gene matches. Germline V gene data show CDR1 as SGHVS and CDR2 as FNYEAQ. The CDR3 contains 16 residues. CDR3 sequence: CASSLGAGVTSDTQYF. The DNA of the CDR3 is TGTGCCAGCAGCTTAGGTGCGGGAGTCACCTCAGATACGCAGTATTTT. The full variable domain, its missing parts supplied by reference TRBV7-6 and TRBJ2-3, is GAGVSQSPRYKVTKRGQDVALRCDPISGHVSLYWYRQALGQGPEFLTYFNYEAQQDKSGLPNDRFSAERPEGSISTLTIQRTEQRDSAMYRCASSLGAGVTSDTQYFGPGTRLTVL.

CDR3 DNA: TGTGCCTGGAGACCTACAGGGGGAGGTTCACCCCTCCACTTT. Translation: CAWRPTGGGSPLHF. The chain joins TRBV30 to TRBJ1-6, with 8 bases that match TRBD1. The CDR3 runs to 14 residues. The junction had 7 bases not matched to a gene; V was cut back by 3 bases and J by 9 bases. The germline V gene encodes CDR1 GTSNPN and CDR2 SVGIG (reference sequence).

The chain recombines TRBV11-2 with TRBJ2-6; tentative D call: TRBD2 (5 bases). This CDR3 spans 13 amino acids. The V end lost 6 bases, the J end lost 12 bases, and 15 bases lay between the germline ends. Germline V gene data show CDR1 as SGHAT and CDR2 as FQNNGV. The CDR3 bases are TGTGCCAGCAGGACGACTACCTCCGTCGTCCTGACTTTC. Protein product: CASRTTTSVVLTF.

Notes on this clone: Possible read error: a much larger clone is one base away. This chain connects TRBV7-9 to TRBJ2-1; no definite D call. CDR1 and CDR2 from the germline V gene are SEHNR and FQNEAQ (reference sequence). V was cut by 1 base and J by 4 bases, with 2 bases left in between. The CDR3 totals 12 residues. The DNA of the CDR3 is TGTGCCAGCAGCTTAGATTACAATGAGCAGTTCTTC. Protein product: CASSLDYNEQFF.

This clone is a singleton in its sample. The V and J genes are TRBV3-1 (or the pseudogene TRBV3-2) and TRBJ1-1; a weak D match, TRBD1 (5 bases). Germline assignment: CDR1 LGHDT and CDR2 YNNKEL (reference sequence). CDR3 length: 16 amino acids. V was clipped by 8 bases and J by 0 bases, with 19 bases between them. Here the CDR3 reads CASRVGQGPMNTEAFF. CDR3 coding DNA: TGTGCCAGCCGGGTTGGGCAGGGCCCGATGAACACTGAAGCTTTCTTT.

The genes are TRBV6-2 or TRBV6-3 and TRBJ1-2; D remains ambiguous. Germline lookup yields CDR1 MNHEY and CDR2 SVGEGT. The length of the CDR3 is 14 residues. V shed 4 bases and J shed 8 bases, with 17 bases lying between them. CDR3 DNA: TGTGCCAGCAGTTCCCCGACTCCCCCCAGGGGCTACACCTTC. Amino acids: CASSSPTPPRGYTF.

The genes are TRBV30 and TRBJ1-1; D not resolved. CDR3 length: 14 residues. Trimming shortened V by 0 bases and J by 1 base, and 9 bases separated the two germline ends. Looked up from germline, CDR1 is GTSNPN and CDR2 is SVGIG (reference sequence). CDR3 protein: CAWSVGGGNTEAFF. CDR3 sequence (DNA): TGTGCCTGGAGTGTGGGCGGTGGGAACACTGAAGCTTTCTTT.

The chain carries TRBV19 and TRBJ2-1; tentative D call: TRBD1 (6 bases). Trimming took 4 bases from V and 2 from J, leaving 12 bases between them. Germline CDR1 is LNHDA and CDR2 is SQIVND (reference sequence). The CDR3 extends over 15 amino acids. This CDR3 is CASSNDRTPYNEQFF. The DNA for the CDR3 is TGTGCCAGTAGTAACGACAGGACCCCCTACAATGAGCAGTTCTTC.

The V gene is TRBV19, the J gene TRBJ2-2, with D perhaps assigned TRBD1 or TRBD2 (5 bases each). The CDR3 length is 12 residues. CDR1 and CDR2 (germline): LNHDA, SQIVND (reference sequence). Between the trimmed V and J ends, which lost 10 bases and 5 bases, there was a span of 11 bases. The CDR3 sequence: CATGRRTGELFF. The CDR3 DNA reads as TGTGCCACGGGGCGCCGGACCGGGGAGCTGTTTTTT.

The V call is TRBV12-5, the J call TRBJ2-7; possibly TRBD1 for D (6 bases). The CDR3 length is 12 residues. V shed 11 bases and J shed 2 bases, with 13 bases lying between them. Germline V gene data show CDR1 as LGHNT and CDR2 as FRNRAP. CDR3 in DNA: TGTGCTGGAGAGGACAGACCCTACGAGCAGTACGTC. Translating gives CAGEDRPYEQYV.

The chain has TRBV5-1 and TRBJ2-7; tentatively, D is TRBD2 (6 bases). CDR3 length: 14 residues. Germline V gene data show CDR1 as SGHRS and CDR2 as YFSETQ. The germline V and J ends were trimmed by 7 bases and 5 bases, with 19 bases remaining between them. Here the CDR3 DNA reads TGCGCCAGCGGCCCCGGAGGGACGCTCGACGAGCAGTACTTC. Protein product: CASGPGGTLDEQYF.

V gene TRBV2 combines with J gene TRBJ2-2; the D gene is possibly TRBD2 (5 bases). Trimming shortened V by 8 bases and J by 6 bases, and 10 bases separated the two germline ends. CDR3 length: 12 amino acids. The germline gives CDR1 SNHLY, CDR2 FYNNEI. The CDR3 nucleotides are TGTGCCAGCCGCCGAGCGGCCGGGGAGCTGTTTTTT. Protein product: CASRRAAGELFF.

In this sample, this clone turned up once. The J gene is TRBJ1-2, the V gene TRBV4-2; 9 bases are shared with TRBD1. The germline CDR1 and CDR2 sequences are LGHNA and YNFKEQ. The V and J ends lost 0 bases and 6 bases, in that order; junction bases with no gene match: 14. The CDR3 is 18 amino acids. The CDR3 DNA sequence: TGTGCCAGCAGCCAAGATGGCAGACTAACAGGGGGCATTCATGGCTACACCTTC. Encoded protein: CASSQDGRLTGGIHGYTF.

J is TRBJ2-2 and V is TRBV2, with 8 bases matching TRBD2. J lost 1 base, V lost 6 bases, and 7 bases had no gene match. The germline V gene encodes CDR1 SNHLY and CDR2 FYNNEI. This CDR3 is built from 16 residues. The CDR3 region has the DNA TGTGCCAGCAGCGCGCGACTAGCGTTGAACACCGGGGAGCTGTTTTTT. Translating gives CASSARLALNTGELFF.

This clone was seen a single time. The chain joins TRBV3-1 (or the pseudogene TRBV3-2) to TRBJ2-5; either TRBD1 or TRBD2 may fit D (5 bases each). The CDR3 has 14 residues. Germline lookup yields CDR1 LGHDT and CDR2 YNNKEL (reference sequence). Trimming pared 1 base from V and 5 bases from J, leaving 11 bases between. The DNA of the CDR3 is TGTGCCAGCAGCCAAGGAACAGGCGGGGAGACCCAGTACTTC. Amino acid sequence: CASSQGTGGETQYF.

The chain employs TRBV9 and TRBJ2-1; TRBD2 is a possible D gene (5 bases). Germline values: CDR1 SGDLS, CDR2 YYNGEE. Trimming took off 4 bases at V and 5 bases at J, with 16 bases between the two ends. The CDR3 has 15 residues. The CDR3 protein is CASSPTGSRNNEQFF. CDR3 DNA sequence: TGTGCCAGCAGCCCGACGGGGAGCCGCAACAATGAGCAGTTCTTC.